The sequence of this T cell receptor (beta chain) was determined in a study of cytomegalovirus exposure and HLA in healthy donors. Findings and caveats of the study: Previous analysis showed most TCR beta V segments were productive about 87% or about 30% of the time.

PCR was performed using 60 Vbeta and 13 Jbeta primers. Here immunoSEQ multiplex PCR was the method, and the copy in TCRdb shows in-frame clones only, minus some. This repertoire shows 100,000 to 150,000 clones, about 84% found once; its top ten account for 4%. Between the trimmed V and J ends, which lost 1 base and 4 bases, there was a span of 10 bases. Germline V gene lookup returns CDR1 SGHVS and CDR2 FQNEAQ. The CDR3 is 15 residues long. On this clone: Its antigen is currently unknown.

The receptor was isolated from a man aged 18-30 years in good health and CMV-seropositive. The genes are TRBV7-8 and TRBJ1-4, with no clear D. Sequenced material: PBMCs. CDR3 DNA sequence: TGTGCCAGCAGCTTAGGCAGCGGTCGTAATGAAAAACTGTTTTTT. This gives the protein CASSLGSGRNEKLFF. Full variable domain (remainder filled in from reference TRBV7-8 and TRBJ1-4): GAGVSQSPRYKVAKRGQDVALRCDPISGHVSLFWYQQALGQGPEFLTYFQNEAQLDKSGLPSDRFFAERPEGSVSTLKIQRTQQEDSAVYLCASSLGSGRNEKLFFGSGTQLSVL.